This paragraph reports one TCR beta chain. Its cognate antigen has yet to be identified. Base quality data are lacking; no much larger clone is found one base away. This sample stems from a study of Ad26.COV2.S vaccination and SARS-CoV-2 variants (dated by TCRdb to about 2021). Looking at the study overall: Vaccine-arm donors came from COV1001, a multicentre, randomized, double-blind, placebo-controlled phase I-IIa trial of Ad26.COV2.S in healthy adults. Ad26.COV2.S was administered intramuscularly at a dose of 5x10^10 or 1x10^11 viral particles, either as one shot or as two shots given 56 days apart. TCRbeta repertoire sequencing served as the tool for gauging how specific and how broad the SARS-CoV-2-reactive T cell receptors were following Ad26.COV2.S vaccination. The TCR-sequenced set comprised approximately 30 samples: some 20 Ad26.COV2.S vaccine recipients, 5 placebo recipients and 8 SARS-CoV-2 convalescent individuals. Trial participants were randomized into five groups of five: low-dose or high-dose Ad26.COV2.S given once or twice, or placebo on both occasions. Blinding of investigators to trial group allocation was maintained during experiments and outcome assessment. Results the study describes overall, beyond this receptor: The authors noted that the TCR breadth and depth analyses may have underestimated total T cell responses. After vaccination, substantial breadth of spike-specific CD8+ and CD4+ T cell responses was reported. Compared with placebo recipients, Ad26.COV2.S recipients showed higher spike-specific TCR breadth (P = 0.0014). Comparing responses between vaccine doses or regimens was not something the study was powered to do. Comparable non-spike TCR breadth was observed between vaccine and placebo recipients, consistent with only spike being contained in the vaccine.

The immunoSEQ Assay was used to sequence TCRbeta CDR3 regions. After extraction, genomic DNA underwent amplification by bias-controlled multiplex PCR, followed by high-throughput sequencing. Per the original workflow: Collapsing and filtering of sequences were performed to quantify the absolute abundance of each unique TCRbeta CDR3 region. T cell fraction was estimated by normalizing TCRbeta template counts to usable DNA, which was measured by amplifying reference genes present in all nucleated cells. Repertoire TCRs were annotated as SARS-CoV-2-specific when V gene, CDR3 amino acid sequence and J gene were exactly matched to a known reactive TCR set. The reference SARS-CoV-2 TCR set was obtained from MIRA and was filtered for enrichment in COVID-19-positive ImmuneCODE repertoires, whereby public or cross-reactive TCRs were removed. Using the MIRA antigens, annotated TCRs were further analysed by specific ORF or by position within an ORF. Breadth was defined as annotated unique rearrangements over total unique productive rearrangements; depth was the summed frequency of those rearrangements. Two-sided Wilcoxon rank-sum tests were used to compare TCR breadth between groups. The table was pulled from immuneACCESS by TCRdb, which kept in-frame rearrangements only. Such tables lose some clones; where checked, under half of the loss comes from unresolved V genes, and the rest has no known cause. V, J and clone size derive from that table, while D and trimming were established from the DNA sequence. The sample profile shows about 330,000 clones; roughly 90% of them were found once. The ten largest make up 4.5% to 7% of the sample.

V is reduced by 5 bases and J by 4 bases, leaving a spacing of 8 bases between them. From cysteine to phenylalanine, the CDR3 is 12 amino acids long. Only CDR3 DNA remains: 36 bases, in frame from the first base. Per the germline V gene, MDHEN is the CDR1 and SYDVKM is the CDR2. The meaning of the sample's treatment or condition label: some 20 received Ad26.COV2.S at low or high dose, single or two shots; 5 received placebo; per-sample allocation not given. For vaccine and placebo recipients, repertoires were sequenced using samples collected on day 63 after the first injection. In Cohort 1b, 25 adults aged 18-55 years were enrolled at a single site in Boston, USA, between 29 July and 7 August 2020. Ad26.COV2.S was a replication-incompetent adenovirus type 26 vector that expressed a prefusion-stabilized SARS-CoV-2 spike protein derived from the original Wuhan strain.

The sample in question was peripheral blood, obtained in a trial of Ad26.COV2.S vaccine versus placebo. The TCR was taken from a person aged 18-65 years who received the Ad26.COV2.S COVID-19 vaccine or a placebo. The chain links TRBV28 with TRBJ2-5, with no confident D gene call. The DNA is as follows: TGTGCCAGCAGTCCGTTGGGAGAGACCCAGTACTTC. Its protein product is CASSPLGETQYF.